Following are 27 T cell receptor beta chains from one sample sequenced in a study of T cells in women clearing cervical HPV infection. Generated by immunoSEQ multiplex PCR, the TCRdb table keeps only in-frame clones and is missing some. The table counts around 35,000 clones; around 3.9% lies in the top ten. Input material: blood buffy coat. These receptors all come from a woman aged 18 to 75 with a cervical HPV16 infection that either progressed to CIN3+ or cleared (not recorded which).

Incomplete CDR3 DNA: TGTGCCAGCAGCCCTAGACAGGACGAAACCTACAATGAG. Translation gives CASSPRQDETYNE. The full CDR3 is CASSPRQDETYNEQFF. The chain has TRBV3-1 (or the pseudogene TRBV3-2) and TRBJ2-1; weak D call: TRBD1 (6 bases). The read falls 3 residues short of the CDR3 end, and the missing part is taken from the germline J gene. The germline CDR1 and CDR2 sequences are LGHDT and YNNKEL (reference sequence). V was cut by 4 bases and J by 2 bases, with 15 bases left in between. The CDR3 runs 16 residues.

Notes on this clone: The read falls 3 residues short of the CDR3 end, and the missing part is taken from the germline J gene. The chain links TRBV20-1 to TRBJ2-5; D is undetermined. The germline gives CDR1 DFQATT, CDR2 SNEGSKA (reference sequence). Trimming removed 0 bases from V and 5 bases from J, with 13 bases in between. The CDR3 is 14 residues long. The sequenced part of the CDR3 DNA is TGCAGTGCTAGAGATCTTGAGGCCTGGGAGACC. Its protein product is CSARDLEAWET. The whole CDR3 protein reads CSARDLEAWETQYF.

As to this clone: The read falls 3 residues short of the CDR3 end, and the missing part is taken from the germline J gene. This chain connects TRBV2 to TRBJ1-5; 11 bases are shared with TRBD1. This CDR3 is built from 16 residues. The V segment lost 6 bases and the J segment 4 bases; nucleotides outside the gene matches: 8. Germline V gene data show CDR1 as SNHLY and CDR2 as FYNNEI. The CDR3: CASRVGTGGGNQPQHF. CDR3 bases read: TGTGCCAGCAGGGTAGGGACAGGGGGGGGGAATCAGCCC. Full variable domain (missing parts from reference TRBV2 and TRBJ1-5): EPEVTQTPSHQVTQMGQEVILRCVPISNHLYFYWYRQILGQKVEFLVSFYNNEISEKSEIFDDQFSVERPDGSNFTLKIRSTKLEDSAMYFCASRVGTGGGNQPQHFGDGTRLSIL.

Note on this clone: Sequencing ends 3 residues short of the CDR3 end; the germline J gene provides the rest. This chain links TRBV5-1 with TRBJ2-7; tentative D call: TRBD1 (5 bases). Per germline, CDR1 SGHRS and CDR2 YFSETQ. Trimming removed 6 bases from V and 3 bases from J, with 13 bases in between. This CDR3 comprises 13 residues. The sequenced part of the CDR3 DNA is TGCGCCAGCAAGGAAGGGGCCTTCTACGAG. It encodes CASKEGAFYE. In full, the CDR3 is CASKEGAFYEQYF.

Notes on this clone: The read halts 3 residues ahead of the CDR3 end, with the missing end drawn from the germline J gene. V usage is TRBV19 and J usage is TRBJ1-2; 11 nucleotides match TRBD1. J was trimmed by 5 bases and V by 6 bases; bases with no gene match: 5. Germline-derived CDR1 and CDR2 are LNHDA and SQIVND (reference sequence). The CDR3 has 14 amino acids. This CDR3 is CASRGTGGFYGYTF. Incomplete CDR3 DNA: TGTGCCAGTAGGGGGACAGGGGGGTTTTATGGC.

Comments on this clone: Sequencing ends 3 residues short of the CDR3 end; the germline J gene provides the rest. The genes are TRBV12-3 or TRBV12-4 and TRBJ2-1; D is possibly TRBD1 (5 bases). With 2 bases removed from V and 2 bases from J, the gap between germline ends came to 16 bases. This CDR3 is built from 17 residues. The CDR3 bases that were read are TGTGCCAGCAGTTTATCCCAGACAGATCCGGCCTACAATGAG. Protein product: CASSLSQTDPAYNE. The CDR3 as a whole reads CASSLSQTDPAYNEQFF.

Details on this clone: The read is 3 residues too short to cover the CDR3 end, so that end is filled in from the germline J gene. The V call is TRBV10-2, the J call TRBJ2-1, with 8 bases that match TRBD2. The V gene end was trimmed by 6 bases and the J gene end by 9 bases; junction bases not matched to a gene: 4. The CDR3 extends over 12 amino acids. CDR1 is WSHSY, CDR2 SAAADI, per germline. The CDR3 DNA, read in part, is TGCGCCAGCAGCGGGGGGGTCGGTGAG. Translating it yields CASSGGVGE. The full CDR3 protein is CASSGGVGEQFF.

Concerning this clone: The read comes to an end 3 residues before the CDR3 does, leaving the germline J gene to fill in the end. The chain joins TRBV6-2 or TRBV6-3 to TRBJ2-3; tentatively, D is TRBD1 (5 bases). The CDR3 is 15 amino acids. V lost 2 bases and J 2 bases, leaving 11 bases between the germline ends. Germline-derived CDR1 and CDR2 are MNHEY and SVGEGT. The CDR3 sequence is CASSYTRVATDTQYF. The covered CDR3 bases are TGTGCCAGCAGTTACACCAGGGTGGCCACAGATACG.

Concerning this clone itself: The read stops 3 residues short of the end of the CDR3; the missing end is completed from the germline J gene. The chain employs TRBV25-1 and TRBJ1-2; no firm D call. V was clipped by 2 bases and J by 6 bases, with 7 bases between them. Germline CDR1 and CDR2: MGHDK and SYGVNS. The CDR3 spans 12 residues. CDR3 protein: CASSEKGDGYTF. CDR3 DNA, as far as it was read: TGTGCCAGCAGTGAAAAGGGCGATGGC.

A remark on this clone: With the read ending 3 residues before the CDR3 end, the germline J gene is used to fill in that end. The chain employs TRBV2 and TRBJ2-2; D is possibly TRBD1 (5 bases). The CDR3 has 14 residues. Germline-derived CDR1 and CDR2 are SNHLY and FYNNEI. Partial CDR3 DNA: TGTGCCAACTCCCGGGTCTCTGGGGCCAACGTG. It yields the protein CANSRVSGANV. The whole CDR3 is CANSRVSGANVLFF.

Notes on this clone: Read data end 3 residues before the CDR3 end; the end is taken from the germline J gene. The V call is TRBV20-1, the J call TRBJ2-7; 8 nucleotides match TRBD1. Germline CDR1 reads DFQATT; CDR2 reads SNEGSKA (reference sequence). Germline trimming cut 1 base from V and 5 bases from J; bases unmatched to any gene: 4. The CDR3 length is 13 residues. The CDR3 reads CSARAPTGDEQYF. The DNA read from the CDR3 is TGCAGTGCTAGAGCCCCGACAGGGGACGAG.

Turning to this clone: The CDR3 goes on 3 residues after the read ends, and that part is filled in from the germline J gene. The rearrangement joins TRBV11-2 to TRBJ2-1; the D gene could be TRBD1 or TRBD2 (5 bases each). The CDR3 contains 13 residues. CDR1 and CDR2 (germline): SGHAT, FQNNGV. Deletions cut 3 bases from V and 6 bases from J, with 9 bases between. The sequenced part of the CDR3 DNA is TGTGCCAGCAGCTTCAGGGAGTTCAATGAG. Translating it yields CASSFREFNE. The whole CDR3 sequence is CASSFREFNEQFF.

With regard to this clone: Read sequence stops 3 residues before the CDR3 end, and the germline J gene provides the missing end. V is TRBV18 and J is TRBJ1-1, with 10 bases matching TRBD1. Germline V gene data show CDR1 as KGHSH and CDR2 as LQKENI. This CDR3 spans 14 amino acids. The CDR3 here is CASSRGTGDGGAFF. The sequenced CDR3 bases are TGTGCCAGCTCACGCGGGACAGGGGATGGAGGA.

About this clone itself: The read terminates 3 residues ahead of where the CDR3 ends, so the germline J gene completes it. This rearrangement joins TRBV7-3 to TRBJ1-1; 10 bases agree with TRBD1. V gave up 2 bases and J gave up 4 bases; unmatched junction bases: 13. The CDR3 spans 18 residues. Germline lookup yields CDR1 SGHTA and CDR2 FQGTGA. The CDR3 sequence: CASSLPRTGGTSGTEAFF. Incomplete CDR3 DNA: TGTGCCAGCAGCTTACCCCGGACAGGGGGTACGAGTGGCACTGAA.

With respect to this clone: Read data end 3 residues before the CDR3 end; the end is taken from the germline J gene. The genes are TRBV5-1 and TRBJ1-3, with unresolved D. V gave up 0 bases and J gave up 0 bases, with 4 bases separating them. Germline values: CDR1 SGHRS, CDR2 YFSETQ. The CDR3 is 14 amino acids. The CDR3 here is CASSLALSGNTIYF. The part of the CDR3 DNA that was read is TGCGCCAGCAGCTTGGCACTCTCTGGAAACACC.

With respect to this clone: The read ends 3 residues shy of where the CDR3 ends; the end is completed using the germline J gene. This rearrangement joins TRBV5-1 to TRBJ1-5; D remains ambiguous. Germline CDR1 reads SGHRS; CDR2 reads YFSETQ. The length of the CDR3 is 15 residues. V was clipped by 0 bases and J by 0 bases, with 7 bases between them. The CDR3 bases that were read are TGCGCCAGCAGCTTGGAAGGGTATAGCAATCAGCCC. Translated, it gives CASSLEGYSNQP. The whole CDR3 region reads CASSLEGYSNQPQHF. The variable domain in full, completed from reference TRBV5-1 and TRBJ1-5, reads KAGVTQTPRYLIKTRGQQVTLSCSPISGHRSVSWYQQTPGQGLQFLFEYFSETQRNKGNFPGRFSGRQFSNSRSEMNVSTLELGDSALYLCASSLEGYSNQPQHFGDGTRLSIL.

Concerning this clone: Read sequence stops 3 residues before the CDR3 end, and the germline J gene provides the missing end. The rearrangement links TRBV19 to TRBJ1-2, with a possible D match to TRBD1 (5 bases). Germline CDR1 and CDR2: LNHDA and SQIVND (reference sequence). This CDR3 has 16 residues. CDR3 DNA, as far as it was read: TGTGCCAGTAGTACCCGAGGGACTAGCGGAACCTACGAC. Protein product: CASSTRGTSGTYD. The whole CDR3 reads CASSTRGTSGTYDYTF.

As for this clone: The CDR3 extends 3 residues past the end of the read, so its final part is completed from the germline J gene. This chain links TRBV11-2 with TRBJ2-3, with no clear D. The CDR3 spans 14 residues. Trimming removed 4 bases at V and 2 bases at J, with 10 bases between. Germline loops: CDR1 SGHAT, CDR2 FQNNGV. The CDR3 is CASSSTLSTDTQYF. Incomplete CDR3 DNA: TGTGCCAGCAGCTCGACACTCTCCACAGATACG.

On this clone itself: The DNA ends 3 residues before the CDR3 does, and the rest of the CDR3 is filled in from the germline J gene. The chain is built from TRBV12-3 or TRBV12-4 and TRBJ2-1; 7 bases fit TRBD2. The V and J ends lost 1 base and 8 bases, in that order; junction bases with no gene match: 5. This CDR3 has 14 residues. The CDR3: CASSLGTRRYEQFF. The CDR3 bases that were read are TGTGCCAGCAGTTTAGGGACTAGGAGATATGAG.

About this clone: The read comes to an end 3 residues before the CDR3 does, leaving the germline J gene to fill in the end. V is TRBV20-1 and J is TRBJ1-2; D is undetermined. CDR3 length: 13 amino acids. Between the trimmed V and J ends, which lost 3 bases and 0 bases, there was a span of 8 bases. Germline values: CDR1 DFQATT, CDR2 SNEGSKA (reference sequence). The CDR3 bases that were read are TGCAGTGCTAGTCCCAGTTCTAACTATGGC. Protein product: CSASPSSNYG. The CDR3 reads in full as CSASPSSNYGYTF.

For this clone: The read finishes 3 residues shy of the CDR3 end, and the germline J gene is used to complete it. The rearrangement links TRBV5-6 to TRBJ1-2; D might be TRBD1 (6 bases). This CDR3 has 14 amino acids. Germline V gives CDR1 SGHDT, CDR2 YYEEEE. V was cut by 1 base and J by 4 bases, with 11 bases left in between. CDR3 loop: CASSLKRTAYGYTF. The CDR3 DNA, read in part, is TGTGCCAGCAGCTTGAAACGGACAGCCTATGGC.

Concerning this clone: The read comes to an end 3 residues before the CDR3 does, leaving the germline J gene to fill in the end. This chain joins TRBV7-2 and TRBJ2-3; perhaps TRBD2 as D (6 bases). This CDR3 is 15 amino acids long. The germline V and J ends were trimmed by 5 bases and 3 bases, with 15 bases remaining between them. Germline lookup yields CDR1 SGHTA and CDR2 FQGNSA. The CDR3 loop is CASSPGVAATDTQYF. The sequenced part of the CDR3 DNA is TGTGCCAGCAGCCCCGGGGTAGCGGCAACAGATACG.

Note on this clone: The read terminates 3 residues before the CDR3 end, so the remaining end is supplied by the germline J gene. This sequence joins TRBV7-8 and TRBJ2-1; D is undetermined. CDR1 is SGHVS and CDR2 is FQNEAQ in the germline V gene. V lost 5 bases and J lost 0, with 14 bases in between. The CDR3 totals 16 residues. The sequenced CDR3 bases are TGTGCCAGCAGCCCTTTGTGGGCCAGCTCCTACAATGAG. Its protein is CASSPLWASSYNE. The entire CDR3 is CASSPLWASSYNEQFF.

As to this clone: Sequencing ends 3 residues short of the CDR3 end; the germline J gene provides the rest. This sequence joins TRBV20-1 and TRBJ2-1; 7 nucleotides line up with TRBD2. This CDR3 is built from 14 residues. Germline CDR1 is DFQATT and CDR2 is SNEGSKA (reference sequence). V dropped 3 bases and J dropped 1; count of bases not matched to a gene: 3. The chain's CDR3 is CSARERDSYNEQFF. CDR3 DNA, as far as it was read: TGCAGTGCTAGGGAGCGGGATTCCTACAATGAG.

A word on this clone: The read stops 3 residues short of the end of the CDR3; the missing end is completed from the germline J gene. The gene calls are TRBV20-1 and TRBJ2-7; 7 nucleotides line up with TRBD1. This CDR3 has 13 amino acids. Looked up from germline, CDR1 is DFQATT and CDR2 is SNEGSKA (reference sequence). Losses at the gene ends were 3 bases for V and 0 bases for J; bases not matched to a gene: 2. CDR3 protein: CSASDRASYEQYF. Incomplete CDR3 DNA: TGCAGTGCTAGTGACAGGGCCTCCTACGAG.

As regards this clone: The read gets to within 3 residues of the CDR3 end, and the germline J gene fills in the rest. V and J are TRBV12-3 or TRBV12-4 and TRBJ1-4, with unresolved D. The ends were cut back, 5 bases at V and 7 bases at J, with 14 bases in the middle. There are 14 residues in the CDR3. The CDR3 loop reads CASSRRRVREKLFF. CDR3 DNA (partial): TGTGCCAGCAGTCGAAGGAGGGTGCGTGAAAAA.

CDR3 in amino acids: CASSQTSYLYEQYF. The sequenced part of the CDR3 DNA is TGCGCCAGCAGCCAGACTAGTTACCTCTACGAG. The chain carries TRBV5-1 and TRBJ2-7; D might be TRBD2 (6 bases). Read coverage stops 3 residues before the CDR3 terminus; the germline J gene supplies the remainder. V was pared by 4 bases and J by 3 bases, with 14 bases between. Germline CDR1 SGHRS, CDR2 YFSETQ. The CDR3 totals 14 residues.